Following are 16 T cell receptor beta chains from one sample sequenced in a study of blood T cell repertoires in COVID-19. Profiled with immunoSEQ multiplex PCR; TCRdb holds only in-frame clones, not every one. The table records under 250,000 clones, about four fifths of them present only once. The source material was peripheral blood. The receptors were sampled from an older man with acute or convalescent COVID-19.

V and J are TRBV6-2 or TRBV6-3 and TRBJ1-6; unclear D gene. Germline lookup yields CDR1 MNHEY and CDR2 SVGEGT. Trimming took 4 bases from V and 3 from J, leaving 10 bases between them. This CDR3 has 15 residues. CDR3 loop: CASSSPGSYNSPLHF. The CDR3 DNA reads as TGTGCCAGCAGTTCTCCCGGGAGCTATAATTCACCCCTCCACTTT.

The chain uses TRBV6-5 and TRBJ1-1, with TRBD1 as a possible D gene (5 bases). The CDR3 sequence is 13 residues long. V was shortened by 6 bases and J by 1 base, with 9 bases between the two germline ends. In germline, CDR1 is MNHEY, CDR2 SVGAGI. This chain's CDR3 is CASRSGGNTEAFF. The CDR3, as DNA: TGTGCCAGCAGGTCCGGGGGGAACACTGAAGCTTTCTTT.

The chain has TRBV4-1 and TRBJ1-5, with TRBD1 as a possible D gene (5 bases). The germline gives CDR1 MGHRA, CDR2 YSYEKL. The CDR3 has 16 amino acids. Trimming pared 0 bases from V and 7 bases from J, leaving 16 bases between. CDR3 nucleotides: TGCGCCAGCAGCCAAGATCAGGGCAAAATGGGGCAGCCCCAGCATTTT. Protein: CASSQDQGKMGQPQHF.

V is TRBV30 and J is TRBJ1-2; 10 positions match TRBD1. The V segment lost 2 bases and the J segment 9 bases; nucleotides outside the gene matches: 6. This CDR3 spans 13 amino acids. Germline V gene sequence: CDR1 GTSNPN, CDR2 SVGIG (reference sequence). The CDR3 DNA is TGTGCCTGGAGTCTCCGGGACAGGGGTAGCTACACCTTC. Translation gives CAWSLRDRGSYTF.

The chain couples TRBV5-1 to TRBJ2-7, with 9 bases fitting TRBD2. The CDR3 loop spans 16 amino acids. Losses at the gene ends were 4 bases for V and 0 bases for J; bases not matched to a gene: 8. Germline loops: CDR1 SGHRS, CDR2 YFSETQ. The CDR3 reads CASSRKAGGTSYEQYF. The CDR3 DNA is TGCGCCAGCAGCCGGAAAGCGGGAGGAACCTCCTACGAGCAGTACTTC.

The CDR3 DNA is TGTGCCAGCAGTCCCCGACTAGCGGGAGTGGGAGAGACCCAGTACTTC. It specifies CASSPRLAGVGETQYF. The V call is TRBV7-7, the J call TRBJ2-5; 12 bases line up with TRBD2. V trimming: 6 bases; J trimming: 4 bases; junction bases outside the gene matches: 9. The CDR3 loop spans 16 amino acids. The germline V gene has CDR1 SSHAT and CDR2 FNYEAQ (reference sequence).

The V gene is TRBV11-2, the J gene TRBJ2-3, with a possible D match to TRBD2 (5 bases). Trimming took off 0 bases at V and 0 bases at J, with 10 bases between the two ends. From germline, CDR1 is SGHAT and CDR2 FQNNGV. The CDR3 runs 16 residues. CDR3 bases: TGTGCCAGCAGCTTAGATGGGCGGGCTAGCACAGATACGCAGTATTTT. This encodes CASSLDGRASTDTQYF. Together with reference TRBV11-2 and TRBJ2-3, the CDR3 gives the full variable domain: EAGVAQSPRYKIIEKRQSVAFWCNPISGHATLYWYQQILGQGPKLLIQFQNNGVVDDSQLPKDRFSAERLKGVDSTLKIQPAKLEDSAVYLCASSLDGRASTDTQYFGPGTRLTVL.

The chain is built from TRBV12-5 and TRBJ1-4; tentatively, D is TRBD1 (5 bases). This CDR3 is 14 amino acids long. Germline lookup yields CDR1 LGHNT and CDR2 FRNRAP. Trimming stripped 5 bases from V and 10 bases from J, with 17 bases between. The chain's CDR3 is CASGLGGAGGKLFF. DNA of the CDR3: TGTGCTAGTGGTCTGGGGGGAGCCGGCGGAAAACTGTTTTTT.

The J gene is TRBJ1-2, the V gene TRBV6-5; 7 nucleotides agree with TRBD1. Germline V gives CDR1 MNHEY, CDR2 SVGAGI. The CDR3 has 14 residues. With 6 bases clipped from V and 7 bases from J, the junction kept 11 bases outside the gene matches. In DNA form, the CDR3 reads TGTGCCAGCAGAAACGACAGGGTTACGAGTGGCTACACCTTC. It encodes CASRNDRVTSGYTF.

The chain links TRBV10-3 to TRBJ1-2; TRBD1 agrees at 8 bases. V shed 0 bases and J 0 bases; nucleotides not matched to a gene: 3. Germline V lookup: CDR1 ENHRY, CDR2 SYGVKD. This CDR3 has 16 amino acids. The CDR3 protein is CAISESPGQANYGYTF. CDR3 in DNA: TGTGCCATCAGTGAGTCCCCGGGACAGGCTAACTATGGCTACACCTTC.

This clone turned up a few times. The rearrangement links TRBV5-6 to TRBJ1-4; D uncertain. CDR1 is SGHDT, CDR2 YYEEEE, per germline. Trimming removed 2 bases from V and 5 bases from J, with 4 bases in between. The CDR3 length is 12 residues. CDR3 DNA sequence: TGTGCCAGCAGCTTCCCGAATGAAAAACTGTTTTTT. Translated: CASSFPNEKLFF.

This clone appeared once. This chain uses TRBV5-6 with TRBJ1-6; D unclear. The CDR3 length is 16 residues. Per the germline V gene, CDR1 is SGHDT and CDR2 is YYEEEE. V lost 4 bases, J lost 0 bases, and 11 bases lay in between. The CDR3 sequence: CASSAMGGSYNSPLHF. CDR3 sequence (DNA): TGTGCCAGCAGCGCAATGGGAGGCTCCTATAATTCACCCCTCCACTTT.

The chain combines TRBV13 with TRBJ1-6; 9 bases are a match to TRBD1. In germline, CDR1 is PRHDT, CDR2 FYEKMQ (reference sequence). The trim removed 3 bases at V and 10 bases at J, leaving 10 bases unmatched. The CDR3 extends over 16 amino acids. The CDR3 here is CASSLGQGLAGSPLHF. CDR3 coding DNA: TGTGCCAGCAGCTTGGGACAGGGACTAGCGGGGTCACCCCTCCACTTT.

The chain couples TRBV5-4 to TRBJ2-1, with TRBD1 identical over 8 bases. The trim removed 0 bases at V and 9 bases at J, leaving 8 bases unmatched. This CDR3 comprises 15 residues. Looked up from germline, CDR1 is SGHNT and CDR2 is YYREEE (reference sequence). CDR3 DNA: TGTGCCAGCAGCTTGGTTCAGGGGGCATCGGGTGAGCAGTTCTTC. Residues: CASSLVQGASGEQFF. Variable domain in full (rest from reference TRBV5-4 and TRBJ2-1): ETGVTQSPTHLIKTRGQQVTLRCSSQSGHNTVSWYQQALGQGPQFIFQYYREEENGRGNFPPRFSGLQFPNYSSELNVNALELDDSALYLCASSLVQGASGEQFFGPGTRLTVL.

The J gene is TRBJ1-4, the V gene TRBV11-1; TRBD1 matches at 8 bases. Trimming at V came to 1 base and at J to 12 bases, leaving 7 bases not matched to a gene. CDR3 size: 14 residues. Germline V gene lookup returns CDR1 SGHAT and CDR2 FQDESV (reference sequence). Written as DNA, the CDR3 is TGTGCCAGCAGCTTAGAGGACAGGGCCGGGCAACTGTTTTTT. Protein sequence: CASSLEDRAGQLFF.

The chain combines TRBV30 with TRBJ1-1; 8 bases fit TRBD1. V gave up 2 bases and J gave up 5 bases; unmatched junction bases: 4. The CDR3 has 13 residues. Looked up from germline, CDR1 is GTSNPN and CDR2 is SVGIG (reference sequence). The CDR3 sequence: CAWSPGQATEAFF. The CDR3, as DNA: TGTGCCTGGAGTCCGGGACAGGCAACTGAAGCTTTCTTT.